The 4 T cell receptor beta chains below were found in one sample sequenced in a study of T cell repertoires in aging, cancer and after chemotherapy. Rearranged V-D-J TRB sequences were amplified with a mixed TRB-A/B primer pool. TCRdb recomputed calls from the multiplex PCR reads with MiXCR, one row per CDR3 protein. The table lists about 11,000 distinct CDR3 sequences, 35% to 50% of them singletons. The template was genomic DNA from peripheral blood, not RNA. Sequencing input: blood. The receptor source for this set is a human donor in good health.

The chain has TRBV24-1 and TRBJ2-1; D is unclear. Germline loops: CDR1 KGHDR, CDR2 SFDVKD. Trimming removed 5 bases at V and 6 bases at J, with 10 bases between. CDR3 length equals 13 residues. Here the CDR3 reads CATSVDLGNEQFF. CDR3 in DNA: TGTGCCACCAGTGTTGATCTGGGCAATGAGCAGTTCTTC.

This clonotype came up a few times. This chain uses TRBV6-5 with TRBJ1-5; a weak D match, TRBD1 (6 bases). This CDR3 contains 14 residues. Trimming shortened V by 6 bases and J by 3 bases, and 12 bases separated the two germline ends. In germline, CDR1 is MNHEY, CDR2 SVGAGI. The CDR3: CASSRGQPNQPQHF. The CDR3 region has the DNA TGTGCCAGCAGCCGCGGACAGCCCAATCAGCCCCAGCATTTT.

The CDR3 region is CAISGPGQGYEQYF. The CDR3 nucleotides read TGTGCCATCAGTGGCCCGGGACAGGGTTACGAGCAGTACTTC. The V gene is TRBV10-3, the J gene TRBJ2-7; TRBD1 matches at 9 bases. The CDR3 is 14 amino acids. V was pared by 4 bases and J by 4 bases, with 5 bases of the junction left unmatched. In germline, CDR1 is ENHRY, CDR2 SYGVKD.

This clonotype appeared a few times. The V gene is TRBV5-4, the J gene TRBJ2-2; D is unclear. Trimming removed 4 bases from V and 1 base from J, with 11 bases in between. The CDR3 has 15 amino acids. Germline-derived CDR1 and CDR2 are SGHNT and YYREEE (reference sequence). The CDR3 loop reads CASSGQRGNTGELFF. DNA of the CDR3: TGTGCCAGCAGCGGCCAGCGAGGGAACACCGGGGAGCTGTTTTTT.